This T cell receptor (beta chain) was identified during a study of blood T cell repertoires in COVID-19. Study context: PBMCs, B-cell-depleted T cells, or T cells were the source of the cDNA or gDNA that made up the material.

The protocol was immunoSEQ multiplex PCR, while the TCRdb copy is restricted to in-frame clones and leaves out a portion. This sample has 300,000 to 400,000 clones, with around 90% found just once. This study enrolled people aged 18 to 89 from about 26 US geographic areas. The CDR3 totals 14 residues. Germline V gene data show CDR1 as LGHNA and CDR2 as YSLEER. Trimming took off 0 bases at V and 8 bases at J, with 13 bases between the two ends. The source material was PBMCs or T cells enriched from blood (not recorded which). The J gene is TRBJ1-2, the V gene TRBV4-3, with no clear D. The TCR was taken from a man in his 60s who had recovered from COVID-19. In nucleotides, the CDR3 is TGCGCCAGCAGCCAAGATCGAGGGCTCGAGGGCTACACCTTC. This sequence encodes CASSQDRGLEGYTF.